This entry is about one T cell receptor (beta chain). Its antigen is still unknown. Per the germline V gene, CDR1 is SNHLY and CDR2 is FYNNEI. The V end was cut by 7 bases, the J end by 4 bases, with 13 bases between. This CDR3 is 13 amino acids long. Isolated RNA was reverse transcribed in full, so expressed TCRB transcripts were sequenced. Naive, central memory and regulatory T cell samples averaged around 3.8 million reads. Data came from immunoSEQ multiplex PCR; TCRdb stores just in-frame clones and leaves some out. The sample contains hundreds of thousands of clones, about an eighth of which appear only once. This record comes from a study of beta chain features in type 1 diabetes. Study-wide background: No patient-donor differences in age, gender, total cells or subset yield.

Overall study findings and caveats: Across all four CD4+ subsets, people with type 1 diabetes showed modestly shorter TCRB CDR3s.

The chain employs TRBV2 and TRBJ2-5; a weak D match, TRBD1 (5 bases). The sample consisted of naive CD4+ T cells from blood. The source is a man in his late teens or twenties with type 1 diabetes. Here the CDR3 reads CASTAGWPETQYF. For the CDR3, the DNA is TGTGCCAGCACTGCAGGGTGGCCAGAGACCCAGTACTTC.